The rows below give T cell receptor beta chains drawn from one sample of a study of patients and donors after allogeneic stem cell transplantation. TCRdb called the RT-PCR reads again in MiXCR, with one record for every CDR3 protein. In the table there are some 200,000 distinct CDR3 sequences, approximately 41% of which are singletons. The specimen sequenced was blood, either unsorted or a sorted T cell fraction (not recorded which). All receptors come from a human donor who was either an allogeneic HSCT recipient or a stem cell or donor lymphocyte infusion donor (not recorded which). It is not recorded whose cells these are; they may come from a transplant donor. Both conserved end residues are part of each CDR3. The D gene is left open where the match is weak. Part of the rows lack a size; the others show once, few, many or a class for expanded clones.

d_gene: -
j_gene: TRBJ1-1
abundance: many
v_gene: TRBV5-1
CDR3aa: CASSLEGLGTEAFF
CDR3nt: TGCGCCAGCAGCTTGGAAGGGTTGGGCACTGAAGCTTTCTTT

d_gene: TRBD2
j_gene: TRBJ2-1
abundance: -
v_gene: TRBV29-1
CDR3aa: CSVEIAGRNNEQFF
CDR3nt: TGCAGCGTGGAAATAGCGGGGAGAAACAATGAGCAGTTCTTC

d_gene: TRBD1
j_gene: TRBJ2-7
abundance: -
v_gene: TRBV6-5
CDR3aa: CASSYSGTGSYEQYF
CDR3nt: TGTGCCAGCAGTTACTCTGGGACAGGGAGCTACGAGCAGTACTTC

d_gene: -
j_gene: TRBJ1-5
abundance: few
v_gene: TRBV6-6
CDR3aa: CASKGRNQPQHF
CDR3nt: TGTGCCAGCAAGGGACGGAATCAGCCCCAGCATTTT

d_gene: -
j_gene: TRBJ1-2
abundance: -
v_gene: TRBV13
CDR3aa: CASSLEPLGATYTF
CDR3nt: TGTGCCAGCAGCTTAGAACCCTTAGGGGCTACCTACACCTTC

d_gene: -
j_gene: TRBJ2-2
abundance: -
v_gene: TRBV3-1
CDR3aa: CASSHTDPGELFF
CDR3nt: TGTGCCAGCAGCCATACCGACCCCGGGGAGCTGTTTTTT

d_gene: TRBD1
j_gene: TRBJ2-7
abundance: -
v_gene: TRBV15
CDR3aa: CATSSRTGRYEQYF
CDR3nt: TGTGCCACCAGCTCACGGACAGGGAGATACGAGCAGTACTTC

d_gene: -
j_gene: TRBJ2-1
abundance: -
v_gene: TRBV2
CDR3aa: CASSEWGNEQFF
CDR3nt: TGTGCCAGCAGTGAATGGGGGAATGAGCAGTTCTTC

d_gene: -
j_gene: TRBJ1-1
abundance: -
v_gene: TRBV5-6
CDR3aa: CASSWGGGDAATEAFF
CDR3nt: TGTGCCAGCAGCTGGGGTGGCGGGGACGCGGCGACTGAAGCTTTCTTT

d_gene: -
j_gene: TRBJ1-1
abundance: few
v_gene: TRBV28
CDR3aa: CASITVNTEAFF
CDR3nt: TGTGCCAGCATCACGGTGAACACTGAAGCTTTCTTT

d_gene: TRBD1
j_gene: TRBJ1-2
abundance: few
v_gene: TRBV29-1
CDR3aa: CSVRRSRTGGSYGYTF
CDR3nt: TGCAGCGTCCGGAGGAGCCGGACAGGGGGCAGCTATGGCTACACCTTC

d_gene: -
j_gene: TRBJ1-3
abundance: -
v_gene: TRBV12-3/TRBV12-4
CDR3aa: CASSDSGSGNTIYF
CDR3nt: TGTGCCAGCAGCGACTCAGGCTCTGGAAACACCATATATTTT

d_gene: TRBD2
j_gene: TRBJ2-7
abundance: -
v_gene: TRBV5-1
CDR3aa: CASSLRTSGTYEQYF
CDR3nt: TGCGCCAGCAGCCTCAGGACTAGCGGGACCTACGAGCAGTACTTC

d_gene: -
j_gene: TRBJ1-2
abundance: few
v_gene: TRBV7-9
CDR3aa: CASSLDRGRLNGYTF
CDR3nt: TGTGCCAGCAGCTTAGACAGAGGAAGACTAAATGGCTACACCTTC

d_gene: TRBD2
j_gene: TRBJ2-1
abundance: -
v_gene: TRBV12-3/TRBV12-4
CDR3aa: CASSLAGLGVNEQFF
CDR3nt: TGTGCCAGCAGTTTAGCGGGACTAGGTGTTAATGAGCAGTTCTTC

d_gene: -
j_gene: TRBJ1-1
abundance: -
v_gene: TRBV5-1
CDR3aa: CASSWATEAFF
CDR3nt: TGCGCCAGCTCATGGGCCACTGAAGCTTTCTTT

d_gene: -
j_gene: TRBJ2-1
abundance: -
v_gene: TRBV7-9
CDR3aa: CASSLLVNEQFF
CDR3nt: TGTGCCAGCAGCTTACTAGTCAATGAGCAGTTCTTC

d_gene: -
j_gene: TRBJ2-1
abundance: -
v_gene: TRBV11-2
CDR3aa: CASSLDRLLPNNEQFF
CDR3nt: TGTGCCAGCAGCTTAGACCGACTCCTTCCCAACAATGAGCAGTTCTTC

d_gene: -
j_gene: TRBJ1-1
abundance: -
v_gene: TRBV6-6
CDR3aa: CASGPIARQVTEAFF
CDR3nt: TGTGCCAGCGGGCCGATCGCGAGACAGGTTACTGAAGCTTTCTTT

d_gene: -
j_gene: TRBJ1-3
abundance: few
v_gene: TRBV5-6
CDR3aa: CASSLIEGSGNTIYF
CDR3nt: TGTGCCAGCAGCTTGATTGAGGGATCCGGAAACACCATATATTTT

d_gene: TRBD1
j_gene: TRBJ1-2
abundance: few
v_gene: TRBV6-4
CDR3aa: CASSDGTGGIRSYTF
CDR3nt: TGTGCCAGCAGTGACGGGACAGGGGGTATTAGGAGCTACACCTTC

d_gene: -
j_gene: TRBJ2-2
abundance: -
v_gene: TRBV13
CDR3aa: CASSPRVLTGELFF
CDR3nt: TGTGCCAGCAGCCCCAGGGTTCTCACCGGGGAGCTGTTTTTT

d_gene: -
j_gene: TRBJ1-1
abundance: few
v_gene: TRBV28
CDR3aa: CASRTPTEGGVRRAFF
CDR3nt: TGTGCCAGCAGAACCCCCACCGAAGGAGGCGTACGCCGAGCTTTCTTT

d_gene: TRBD2
j_gene: TRBJ2-2
abundance: -
v_gene: TRBV7-2
CDR3aa: CASSLSGRAGGELFF
CDR3nt: TGTGCCAGCAGCTTAAGTGGGAGGGCCGGCGGGGAGCTGTTTTTT

d_gene: -
j_gene: TRBJ1-2
abundance: few
v_gene: TRBV4-3
CDR3aa: CASSQARPGRYYGYTF
CDR3nt: TGCGCCAGCAGCCAAGCTAGGCCGGGCAGGTACTATGGCTACACCTTC

d_gene: -
j_gene: TRBJ1-2
abundance: -
v_gene: TRBV11-2
CDR3aa: CAIAGQGKVGYGYTF
CDR3nt: TGTGCCATCGCGGGGCAGGGGAAGGTTGGCTATGGCTACACCTTC

d_gene: -
j_gene: TRBJ1-2
abundance: few
v_gene: TRBV6-5
CDR3aa: CASSYAGRNNYGYTF
CDR3nt: TGTGCCAGCAGTTACGCGGGTAGGAATAACTATGGCTACACCTTC

d_gene: -
j_gene: TRBJ1-1
abundance: -
v_gene: TRBV4-1
CDR3aa: CASSHPGTGLRPEAFF
CDR3nt: TGCGCCAGCAGCCACCCCGGAACAGGCCTCAGGCCTGAAGCTTTCTTT

d_gene: TRBD2
j_gene: TRBJ2-1
abundance: -
v_gene: TRBV20-1
CDR3aa: CSASRVLAGTNEQFF
CDR3nt: TGCAGTGCTAGCCGCGTCCTAGCGGGTACCAATGAGCAGTTCTTC

d_gene: -
j_gene: TRBJ2-1
abundance: -
v_gene: TRBV7-3
CDR3aa: CASSLTQDSSYNEQFF
CDR3nt: TGTGCCAGCAGCTTAACGCAGGATAGCTCCTACAATGAGCAGTTCTTC

d_gene: -
j_gene: TRBJ2-1
abundance: few
v_gene: TRBV9
CDR3aa: CASSVEETSWGEYNEQFF
CDR3nt: TGTGCCAGCAGCGTAGAGGAGACTTCCTGGGGGGAATACAATGAGCAGTTCTTC

d_gene: -
j_gene: TRBJ2-7
abundance: few
v_gene: TRBV9
CDR3aa: CASSVGRSSYEQYF
CDR3nt: TGTGCCAGCAGCGTCGGACGGAGCTCCTACGAGCAGTACTTC

d_gene: -
j_gene: TRBJ1-3
abundance: -
v_gene: TRBV7-2
CDR3aa: CASSLRTGTAGNTIYF
CDR3nt: TGTGCCAGCAGCTTAAGAACCGGGACCGCTGGAAACACCATATATTTT

d_gene: -
j_gene: TRBJ1-2
abundance: -
v_gene: TRBV9
CDR3aa: CASSGAVYGYTF
CDR3nt: TGTGCCAGCAGCGGGGCGGTCTATGGCTACACCTTC

d_gene: -
j_gene: TRBJ1-2
abundance: -
v_gene: TRBV21-1
CDR3aa: CASSLPSGKKGYTF
CDR3nt: TGTGCCAGCAGCCTCCCCTCAGGCAAGAAAGGCTACACCTTC

d_gene: -
j_gene: TRBJ1-2
abundance: few
v_gene: TRBV6-2/TRBV6-3
CDR3aa: CASSYTENYGYTF
CDR3nt: TGTGCCAGCAGTTACACGGAAAACTATGGCTACACCTTC

d_gene: -
j_gene: TRBJ2-5
abundance: -
v_gene: TRBV9
CDR3aa: CASSVEGGLETQYF
CDR3nt: TGTGCCAGCAGCGTAGAAGGAGGACTAGAGACCCAGTACTTC

d_gene: -
j_gene: TRBJ2-3
abundance: -
v_gene: TRBV4-1
CDR3aa: CASSPRILSTDTQYF
CDR3nt: TGCGCCAGCAGCCCGAGGATTCTATCGACAGATACGCAGTATTTT

d_gene: TRBD1
j_gene: TRBJ1-1
abundance: few
v_gene: TRBV10-3
CDR3aa: CAISGGTGWMNTEAFF
CDR3nt: TGTGCCATCAGTGGGGGGACAGGGTGGATGAACACTGAAGCTTTCTTT

d_gene: -
j_gene: TRBJ1-1
abundance: -
v_gene: TRBV29-1
CDR3aa: CSVAGVLNTEAFF
CDR3nt: TGCAGCGTTGCAGGGGTCTTGAACACTGAAGCTTTCTTT

d_gene: -
j_gene: TRBJ2-5
abundance: -
v_gene: TRBV29-1
CDR3aa: CSVVWASAQETQYF
CDR3nt: TGCAGCGTTGTATGGGCTAGCGCCCAAGAGACCCAGTACTTC

d_gene: -
j_gene: TRBJ2-4
abundance: -
v_gene: TRBV15
CDR3aa: CATSRDNRGNIQYF
CDR3nt: TGTGCCACCAGCAGAGACAACCGGGGGAACATTCAGTACTTC

d_gene: -
j_gene: TRBJ1-5
abundance: few
v_gene: TRBV4-2
CDR3aa: CASSQDRLGQPQHF
CDR3nt: TGTGCCAGCAGCCAAGATCGGTTGGGTCAGCCCCAGCATTTT

d_gene: -
j_gene: TRBJ1-1
abundance: few
v_gene: TRBV10-3
CDR3aa: CAITDSLNTEAFF
CDR3nt: TGTGCCATAACAGACAGCTTGAACACTGAAGCTTTCTTT

d_gene: -
j_gene: TRBJ1-1
abundance: -
v_gene: TRBV6-5
CDR3aa: CASSLQVGGGTEAFF
CDR3nt: TGTGCCAGCAGCCTCCAAGTGGGCGGGGGCACTGAAGCTTTCTTT

d_gene: -
j_gene: TRBJ2-3
abundance: -
v_gene: TRBV20-1
CDR3aa: CSAGIQEGHRDTQYF
CDR3nt: TGCAGTGCAGGTATCCAGGAGGGCCATAGAGATACGCAGTATTTT